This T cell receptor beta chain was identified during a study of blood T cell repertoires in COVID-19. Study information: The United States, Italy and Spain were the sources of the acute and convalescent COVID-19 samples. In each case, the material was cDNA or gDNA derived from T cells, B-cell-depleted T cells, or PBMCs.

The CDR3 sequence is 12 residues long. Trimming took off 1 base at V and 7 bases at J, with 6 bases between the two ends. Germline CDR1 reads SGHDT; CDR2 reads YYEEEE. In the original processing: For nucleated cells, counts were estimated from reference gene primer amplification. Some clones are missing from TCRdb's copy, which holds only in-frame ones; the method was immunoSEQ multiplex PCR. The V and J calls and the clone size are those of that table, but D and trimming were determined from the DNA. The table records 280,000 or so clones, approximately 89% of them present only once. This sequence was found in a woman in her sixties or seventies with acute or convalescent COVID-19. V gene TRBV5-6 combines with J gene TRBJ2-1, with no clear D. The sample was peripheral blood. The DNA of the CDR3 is TGTGCCAGCAGCTTGACCGGGAATGAGCAGTTCTTC. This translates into CASSLTGNEQFF.